These 8 T cell receptor beta chains were sequenced from one sample in a study of T cell repertoires in cytomegalovirus infection. TCRdb reanalysed the reads using MiXCR and keeps one entry per CDR3 protein. The sample lists around 280,000 distinct CDR3 sequences, 8% to 10% occurring once. Sequences were obtained from PBMCs. Receptors originate from a human donor in good health (CMV status not recorded). Some clones in this sample may be carry-over from other donors' samples.

This clonotype came up many times. This chain uses TRBV9 with TRBJ2-1; the match to TRBD2 covers 8 bases. With 0 bases clipped from V and 7 bases from J, the junction kept 6 bases outside the gene matches. This CDR3 has 15 residues. Germline CDR1 is SGDLS and CDR2 is YYNGEE. DNA of the CDR3: TGTGCCAGCAGCGTAGATGCGGGGGGTGGAAATGAGCAGTTCTTC. Its translation is CASSVDAGGGNEQFF. The variable domain in full, with the rest retrieved from reference TRBV9 and TRBJ2-1, is DSGVTQTPKHLITATGQRVTLRCSPRSGDLSVYWYQQSLDQGLQFLIQYYNGEERAKGNILERFSAQQFPDLHSELNLSSLELGDSALYFCASSVDAGGGNEQFFGPGTRLTVL.

This clonotype has at least ten counts. The chain uses TRBV20-1 and TRBJ2-3; 8 nucleotides agree with TRBD2. Losses at the gene ends were 6 bases for V and 3 bases for J; bases not matched to a gene: 5. The CDR3 extends over 13 amino acids. Germline V gene sequence: CDR1 DFQATT, CDR2 SNEGSKA (reference sequence). The CDR3 DNA reads TGCAGTGCCCAAGCGGGGGTTACAGATACGCAGTATTTT. Its translation is CSAQAGVTDTQYF.

At least ten counts were recorded for this clonotype. The rearrangement uses TRBV10-3 and TRBJ2-2; D might be TRBD2 (6 bases). CDR3 length: 12 residues. V was clipped by 11 bases and J by 4 bases, with 11 bases between them. The V gene's germline CDR1 is ENHRY and CDR2 SYGVKD. CDR3 sequence: CAGGTGTGELFF. The CDR3 nucleotides are TGTGCCGGCGGGACGGGCACCGGGGAGCTGTTTTTT.

V and J are TRBV29-1 and TRBJ1-1; D is possibly TRBD1 (6 bases). Germline V gene lookup returns CDR1 SQVTM and CDR2 ANQGSEA. Trimming stripped 5 bases from V and 2 bases from J, with 15 bases between. The CDR3 runs 14 residues. Here the CDR3 DNA reads TGCAGCGTTAAACCCGGGACAATTAACACTGAAGCTTTCTTT. Its protein is CSVKPGTINTEAFF.

This clonotype was picked up many times. This sequence joins TRBV10-3 and TRBJ2-1; TRBD1 agrees at 8 bases. This CDR3 region has 14 residues. Germline CDR1 is ENHRY and CDR2 is SYGVKD. With 10 bases clipped from V and 1 base from J, the junction kept 6 bases outside the gene matches. For the CDR3, the DNA is TGTGCCACCTCCCGGACAGGGTCCTACAATGAGCAGTTCTTC. It is translated as CATSRTGSYNEQFF.

This clonotype has at least ten counts. This sequence joins TRBV7-2 and TRBJ1-2, with unresolved D. Trimming pared 5 bases from V and 4 bases from J, leaving 8 bases between. Germline V CDR1 and CDR2: SGHTA, FQGNSA. There are 12 residues in the CDR3. CDR3 DNA: TGTGCCAGCAGCCCCCCCGGCTATGGCTACACCTTC. Translating it yields CASSPPGYGYTF.

This clonotype was picked up many times. The genes are TRBV5-8 and TRBJ2-2; 7 nucleotides align to TRBD1. The trim removed 4 bases at V and 2 bases at J, leaving 8 bases unmatched. Germline CDR1 SGHTS, CDR2 YDEGEE. The CDR3 runs to 16 residues. CDR3 bases: TGTGCCAGCAGCAACGGACAGGTTCGCAACACCGGGGAGCTGTTTTTT. It encodes CASSNGQVRNTGELFF.

This clonotype was recorded many times. V gene TRBV7-9 combines with J gene TRBJ1-2; D unclear. The CDR3 length is 13 residues. Trimming pared 0 bases from V and 8 bases from J, leaving 10 bases between. Germline values: CDR1 SEHNR, CDR2 FQNEAQ (reference sequence). This chain's CDR3 is CASSLAPEGGYTF. CDR3 nucleotide sequence: TGTGCCAGCAGCTTAGCGCCAGAGGGAGGCTACACCTTC.